This TCR beta chain is drawn from a study of radiation and T cells in renal cell carcinoma. General observations from the study: Pretreatment tumor biopsies were lacking, so baseline clonotypes are unknown. Top tumor clonotypes rose in blood 2 weeks post-radiation, then contracted.

Trimming removed 10 bases at V and 7 bases at J, with 19 bases between. The germline CDR1 and CDR2 sequences are MDHEN and SYDVKM. The CDR3 sequence is 13 residues long. Time point noted: blood 4 weeks post-SBRT, at nephrectomy. Treatment meaning: 15 Gy SBRT to primary tumor, nephrectomy 4 weeks later. Nephrectomy followed 15 Gy stereotactic body radiation by 4 weeks. Some clones are missing from TCRdb's copy, which holds only in-frame ones; the method was immunoSEQ multiplex PCR. The table records under 100,000 clones, about 82% of them present only once. As regards this clone: The target antigen is unknown.

The chain links TRBV28 to TRBJ1-1, with D hard to call. The material sequenced was blood, taken from a patient whose treatment included radiotherapy and nephrectomy. This receptor was taken from a man aged 45-60 years with renal cell carcinoma. In DNA form, the CDR3 reads TGTGCCACCATTGATCACACACGGGATGAAGCTTTCTTT. It specifies CATIDHTRDEAFF.